These 11 T cell receptor beta chains share one sample of origin, sequenced in a study of blood T cell repertoires in COVID-19. Profiling relied on immunoSEQ multiplex PCR, and the TCRdb table lists in-frame clones only, not all of them. The data contain around 70,000 clones, approximately 86% of them seen just once; the ten biggest clones take up more than 6.5%. The specimen sequenced was peripheral blood. These receptors all stem from a man in his 60s with acute or convalescent COVID-19.

The chain links TRBV7-2 to TRBJ1-5, with 7 bases matching TRBD1. CDR1 is SGHTA, CDR2 FQGNSA, per germline. The ends lost 5 bases at V and 2 bases at J; junction bases unmatched: 3. This CDR3 is 14 amino acids long. For the CDR3, the DNA is TGTGCCAGCAGCGCAGGACAGGGCAATCAGCCCCAGCATTTT. The encoded protein is CASSAGQGNQPQHF.

This clone was observed a handful of times. The chain couples TRBV6-2 or TRBV6-3 to TRBJ2-3; D uncertain. The V end lost 2 bases, the J end lost 6 bases, and 12 bases lay between the germline ends. The CDR3 has 14 residues. Looked up from germline, CDR1 is MNHEY and CDR2 is SVGEGT. CDR3 residues: CASSYQTERDTQYF. CDR3 nucleotides: TGTGCCAGCAGTTACCAAACAGAAAGGGATACGCAGTATTTT.

Points on this clone: Compared with germline, one end of the junction differs, possibly owing to a read error. J is TRBJ1-2 and V is TRBV18; tentative D call: TRBD1 (5 bases). The CDR3 runs to 12 residues. The germline gives CDR1 KGHSH, CDR2 LQKENI. Written as DNA, the CDR3 is TGTGCCAGCTCACCGATCGACAGCTCGCCCCGTTTC. It codes for CASSPIDSSPRF.

The rearrangement joins TRBV19 to TRBJ1-3; a possible D gene is TRBD1 (6 bases). CDR1 LNHDA and CDR2 SQIVND come from the germline V gene (reference sequence). With 5 bases removed from V and 9 bases from J, the gap between germline ends came to 20 bases. The CDR3 runs to 15 residues. The CDR3 loop is CASSSDRPPWVTIYF. CDR3 bases: TGTGCCAGTAGTTCGGACAGACCTCCGTGGGTCACCATATATTTT.

The rearrangement uses TRBV19 and TRBJ1-2, with 7 nucleotides matching TRBD1. The trim removed 7 bases at V and 3 bases at J, leaving 17 bases unmatched. This CDR3 has 17 residues. Germline V gene data show CDR1 as LNHDA and CDR2 as SQIVND (reference sequence). Here the CDR3 reads CASTHRTRGQIDYGYTF. The CDR3 DNA sequence: TGTGCCAGTACCCATCGAACAAGGGGGCAGATTGACTATGGCTACACCTTC.

The chain recombines TRBV2 with TRBJ2-7; no clear D gene. Germline loops: CDR1 SNHLY, CDR2 FYNNEI. V lost 4 bases and J lost 2, with 12 bases in between. The CDR3 extends over 14 amino acids. The DNA of the CDR3 is TGTGCCAGCAGTGTATCAGGCAGGCCCTACGAGCAGTACTTC. It encodes CASSVSGRPYEQYF.

This clone was recorded once. The chain uses TRBV3-1 (or the pseudogene TRBV3-2) and TRBJ1-4; tentative D call: TRBD1 (5 bases). V lost 1 base to trimming and J lost 5 bases, with 17 bases between them. CDR1 and CDR2 from the germline V gene are LGHDT and YNNKEL (reference sequence). This CDR3 is built from 17 residues. CDR3 sequence: CASSQGWGAGWNEKLFF. The CDR3 coding sequence is TGTGCCAGCAGCCAAGGATGGGGCGCAGGGTGGAATGAAAAACTGTTTTTT.

This chain connects TRBV30 to TRBJ1-6, with 9 bases that match TRBD1. J was trimmed by 7 bases and V by 8 bases; bases with no gene match: 9. The germline V gene encodes CDR1 GTSNPN and CDR2 SVGIG (reference sequence). This CDR3 has 14 residues. The CDR3 DNA sequence: TGTGCCAAAGGACAGGGGCCACTCAATTCACCCCTCCACTTT. Protein: CAKGQGPLNSPLHF.

The chain is built from TRBV5-6 and TRBJ1-2; D is perhaps TRBD1 (6 bases). Germline assignment: CDR1 SGHDT and CDR2 YYEEEE. Trimming took 4 bases from V and 4 from J, leaving 14 bases between them. This CDR3 has 14 residues. CDR3 nucleotide sequence: TGTGCCAGCAGCCCGTGGACAGACCTCTATGGCTACACCTTC. The encoded protein is CASSPWTDLYGYTF.

The chain uses TRBV3-1 (or the pseudogene TRBV3-2) and TRBJ2-5; TRBD1 matches at 10 bases. J gave up 5 bases and V 2 bases, and 11 bases lay outside the gene matches. This CDR3 contains 17 residues. Germline assignment: CDR1 LGHDT and CDR2 YNNKEL (reference sequence). The CDR3 here is CASSQHDRGLRQETQYF. The DNA of the CDR3 is TGTGCCAGCAGCCAACACGACAGGGGGCTTAGACAGGAGACCCAGTACTTC.

The CDR3 DNA follows: TGCGCCAGCAGCCAAGACACCGGGGGGCCTAACACCGGGGAGCTGTTTTTT. Its translation is CASSQDTGGPNTGELFF. V is TRBV4-3 and J is TRBJ2-2; possibly TRBD2 for D (7 bases). Per the germline V gene, CDR1 is LGHNA and CDR2 is YSLEER. Between the trimmed V and J ends, which lost 0 bases and 2 bases, there was a span of 13 bases. The CDR3 runs 17 residues.